This T cell receptor (beta chain) was captured in a study of cytomegalovirus exposure and HLA in healthy donors. Study details: Out of approximately 170 million T cells, an earlier analysis found around 120 million unique TCR beta sequences in total. Study conclusions and caveats: Analyzed later, most CMV-associated TCR beta chains appeared HLA-restricted. Cytomegalovirus-associated TCR beta chains were listed, numbering more than 150. Across HLA loci, a later analysis found differing TCR association rates, with DRB1 most and HLA-C fewest.

A word on this clone: What it binds is not known.

Germline loops: CDR1 SGHNT, CDR2 YYREEE (reference sequence). The CDR3 extends over 16 amino acids. V lost 5 bases and J lost 2, with 19 bases in between. Primers included in the PCR were 60 Vbeta and 13 Jbeta primers. The repertoire was sequenced with immunoSEQ multiplex PCR; TCRdb's copy has only in-frame clones and lacks some. Seen here are about 100,000 clones, around 80% observed once, and the top ten hold 6% to 8%. The chain employs TRBV5-4 and TRBJ2-5, with a weak D call TRBD1 (6 bases). Source material: PBMCs. The TCR comes from a man younger than 40 in good health and CMV-seronegative. The CDR3 here is CASRTDPGQLQETQYF. CDR3 bases: TGTGCCAGCAGGACAGATCCGGGACAACTTCAAGAGACCCAGTACTTC.